This is a list of T cell receptor beta chains from one sample in a study of blood T cell repertoires in COVID-19. The assay was immunoSEQ multiplex PCR, and TCRdb's table has in-frame clones only and misses some. The table includes around 210,000 clones, around 88% detected once. The sample was peripheral blood. The receptors come from a young man with active or convalescent COVID-19. The CDR3 runs from the conserved cysteine through the conserved F or W. The order of the fields is CDR3 protein, CDR3 DNA, D gene, V gene, J gene. The D gene is left open where the match is weak.

CASSVTGTPNTEAFF,TGTGCCAGCAGCGTAACCGGGACACCCAACACTGAAGCTTTCTTT,NA,TRBV7-3,TRBJ1-1
CASSSGVLYGYTF,TGTGCCAGCAGTTCAGGGGTCCTCTATGGCTACACCTTC,NA,TRBV6-5,TRBJ1-2
CASSLSTLASEQFF,TGTGCCAGCAGTTTATCGACCCTAGCAAGCGAGCAGTTCTTC,NA,TRBV27,TRBJ2-1
CASRGGLAGGLAKNIQYF,TGTGCCAGCAGGGGGGGACTAGCGGGAGGACTAGCCAAAAACATTCAGTACTTC,TRBD2,TRBV2,TRBJ2-4
CASSKGGTSGITLGTDTQYF,TGTGCCAGCAGCAAAGGAGGGACTAGCGGGATTACATTGGGCACAGATACGCAGTATTTT,NA,TRBV21-1,TRBJ2-3
CASSSQGGSYNEQFF,TGTGCCAGCAGCTCCCAGGGGGGCTCCTACAATGAGCAGTTCTTC,NA,TRBV7-2,TRBJ2-1
CASSAGGADYGYTF,TGTGCCAGTAGCGCCGGGGGGGCCGACTATGGCTACACCTTC,NA,TRBV19,TRBJ1-2
CATSDDRNQPQHF,TGTGCCACCAGTGATGACAGAAATCAGCCCCAGCATTTT,NA,TRBV24-1,TRBJ1-5
CASRLSPGQGDYEQYF,TGTGCCAGCAGGCTCAGCCCGGGACAGGGGGACTACGAGCAGTACTTC,TRBD1,TRBV4-2,TRBJ2-7
CASSLGDIGSYGYTF,TGTGCCAGCAGTCTGGGGGACATAGGTTCCTATGGCTACACCTTC,NA,TRBV28,TRBJ1-2
CASTVVAVYEQYF,TGTGCCAGCACAGTGGTAGCGGTCTACGAGCAGTACTTC,NA,TRBV5-8,TRBJ2-7
CACGTGFSGANVLTF,TGTGCCTGCGGGACAGGATTCTCTGGGGCCAACGTCCTGACTTTC,TRBD1,TRBV30,TRBJ2-6
CASKQDSQINYGYTF,TGCGCCAGCAAACAGGACAGTCAAATTAACTATGGCTACACCTTC,NA,TRBV5-1,TRBJ1-2
CSVARQGLEAFF,TGCAGCGTTGCCCGACAGGGCCTTGAAGCTTTCTTT,TRBD1,TRBV29-1,TRBJ1-1
CASSSGLAGETQYF,TGCGCCAGCAGCTCCGGACTAGCGGGAGAGACCCAGTACTTC,TRBD2,TRBV5-1,TRBJ2-5
CASSYAVGGPLSYEQYF,TGTGCCAGCAGTTACGCGGTAGGGGGACCCCTCTCCTACGAGCAGTACTTC,NA,TRBV6-2/TRBV6-3,TRBJ2-7
CASSAPVAGGPTDTQYF,TGTGCCAGCAGCGCCCCTGTTGCGGGAGGGCCGACAGATACGCAGTATTTT,TRBD2,TRBV4-2,TRBJ2-3